This TCR beta chain was sequenced in a study of beta chain features in type 1 diabetes (dated by TCRdb to 2016 to 2018). About the investigation overall: Mean age, gender distribution, total cell number and subset yield did not differ between patients and healthy donors. Across all samples, almost 110 million sorted cells were examined, and cell number per subset correlated strongly with RNA yield. Regulatory and stem cell-like memory subsets were isolated from only 8 patients and roughly eight healthy donors, whereas naive and central memory subsets came from all 28 donors. In the study, recently diagnosed type 1 diabetes patients and matched healthy donors were compared on the TCRB repertoires of their sorted circulating CD4+ T cell subsets. Beyond this particular receptor, the publication reports: Because the HLA sub-analyses included only small numbers of individuals, any influence of HLA type on TCRB rearrangement was left unresolved. Shorter templates might be favored by PCR, yet because patient and control samples were amplified and corrected together, any such skew would affect both groups equally. Type 1 diabetes patients showed a moderate but significant shortening of TCRB CDR3 length in all four CD4+ subsets. At VDJ recombination sites, type 1 diabetes patients had fewer insertions and more deleted nucleotides, which implies abnormalities in thymic rearrangement. Naive, central memory and regulatory TCRB repertoires appeared to be more similar among patients than among healthy donors. Because cDNA was sequenced instead of genomic DNA, highly expressing activated cells could be over-represented, though the groups showed no difference in activation or CD3 levels.

With respect to this clone: Its antigen has not been determined. The input lacks base qualities; no much larger clone sits a single base away.

Each donor gave one peripheral blood draw, roughly 120 mL on average, collected into heparinised tubes. Naive, central memory, regulatory and stem cell-like memory CD4+ T cells were sorted on a BD FACSAria II using a panel including CD45RO, CCR7, CD25, CD127, CD95 and CD27. Purity was above 95% for every sorted population. PBMCs were isolated right away by Lymphoprep density gradient centrifugation and were stained directly, without culture. Samples were stained and sorted in pairs, with one healthy donor and one patient per experiment, so that batch effects were minimized. The cysteine opens and the phenylalanine closes a CDR3 of 13 amino acids. Of all the DNA, just the CDR3 is kept, 39 bases in frame from base 1. CDR1 and CDR2, per the germline V gene (reference sequence), are LNHDA and SQIVND. At the junction V is shortened by 6 bases and J by 2 bases; bases outside the gene matches: 0. All of the isolated RNA was reverse transcribed with the High Capacity cDNA Reverse Transcription Kit, so expressed TCRB transcripts were sequenced. Stem cell-like memory T cell samples underwent survey-depth immunoSEQ sequencing, averaging about 1 million total reads per sample. After sorted cells were lysed in RLT buffer, RNA was extracted with DNase-treated RNeasy Micro or Mini kits, with the choice depending on cell number. To prevent cross-contamination, each cell subset was processed individually, whereas patient and healthy donor samples were processed jointly. TCRB sequences were amplified from cDNA with the immunoSEQ multiplex PCR, producing 87-bp fragments spanning the CDR3 region. Amplicons were sequenced on the Illumina HiSeq platform. The published analysis was carried out like this. Synthetic template baselines were used to correct PCR bias computationally, reads within Hamming distance 2 were collapsed together, and singletons that could not be merged were discarded. Reads were aligned against IMGT to assign V, D and J genes, CDR3 length and insertions or deletions at six rearrangement sites. Within each subset, clonotype counts were normalized to sorted cell number, after which true diversity and Gini coefficients were computed with the tcR R package. The overlap coefficient, calculated on TCRB nucleotide sequences, was used to quantify repertoire sharing. Held by TCRdb, this immuneACCESS table contains in-frame sequences only and omits some clones. Under half of the omission traces to an unresolved V gene where checked; the cause of the rest is unknown. That table is the source of V, J and clone size, and D and trimming were worked out from the DNA. For this sample the table gives around 99,000 clones, of which 40% were detected only once. The ten largest make up more than 0.06% of the sample.

The sequence was collected from a woman aged 18-35 years in good health. The source material was stem cell memory CD4+ T cells from blood. Interpreted using the paper, the cell subset or site label stands for: stem cell-like memory CD4+ T cells. The chain employs TRBV19 and TRBJ2-1; TRBD1 lines up with 8 middle nucleotides. The CDR3 corresponds to CASRTGAYNEQFF. The sequenced DNA is TGTGCCAGTAGGACAGGGGCCTACAATGAGCAGTTCTTC.